Following are 28 T cell receptor beta chains from one sample sequenced in a study of T cell repertoires in cytomegalovirus infection. Via MiXCR, TCRdb re-called the reads, giving one row per CDR3 protein. The profile covers 150,000 or so distinct CDR3 sequences, with roughly 18% appearing a single time and roughly a sixth taken by the ten largest. The specimen was CD8+ T cells from PBMCs. The source of these receptors is a human donor in good health (CMV status not recorded). Some clones in this sample may be carry-over from other donors' samples.

This clonotype was seen a handful of times. The chain uses TRBV7-9 and TRBJ2-7; TRBD1 aligns across 8 bases. There are 15 residues in the CDR3. Germline V lookup: CDR1 SEHNR, CDR2 FQNEAQ (reference sequence). V was pared by 6 bases and J by 2 bases, with 9 bases of the junction left unmatched. CDR3: CASSSSGTGTYEQYF. The CDR3 bases are TGTGCCAGCAGTTCTTCCGGGACAGGAACCTACGAGCAGTACTTC.

In this sample, this clonotype turned up a few times. An end of the junction does not agree with germline; a read error may underlie this. The chain carries TRBV11-2 and TRBJ2-1; no firm D call. CDR3 length equals 12 residues. Germline V lookup: CDR1 SGHAT, CDR2 FQNNGV. CDR3 coding DNA: TGTGCCAGAAGCTTAGTAGGAGATGAGCAGTTCTTC. The encoded protein is CARSLVGDEQFF.

In its sample, this clonotype is medium-sized. J is TRBJ2-1 and V is TRBV4-1; the D gene is possibly TRBD1 (6 bases). This CDR3 region has 13 residues. The germline V gene has CDR1 MGHRA and CDR2 YSYEKL. V lost 1 base to trimming and J lost 10 bases, with 11 bases between them. DNA of the CDR3: TGCGCCAGCAGCCAAGTGCCGGGGACAGAGCAGTTCTTC. Protein: CASSQVPGTEQFF.

By share, this clonotype ranks as large (0.1 to 1%). CDR3 amino acids: CASSLGNNQPQHF. DNA of the CDR3: TGTGCCAGCAGCTTAGGGAACAATCAGCCCCAGCATTTT. V and J are TRBV7-8 and TRBJ1-5; D not certain. Per germline, CDR1 SGHVS and CDR2 FQNEAQ. The CDR3 covers 13 residues. Trimming stripped 1 base from V and 3 bases from J, with 4 bases between. The entire variable domain, with the rest obtained from reference TRBV7-8 and TRBJ1-5, is as follows: GAGVSQSPRYKVAKRGQDVALRCDPISGHVSLFWYQQALGQGPEFLTYFQNEAQLDKSGLPSDRFFAERPEGSVSTLKIQRTQQEDSAVYLCASSLGNNQPQHFGDGTRLSIL.

The sample holds many counts of this clonotype. DNA for the CDR3: TGTGCCAGCGCCATTCAGGTGACGGGCATGGGTCGAGAGACCCAGTACTTC. This codes for CASAIQVTGMGRETQYF. This rearrangement joins TRBV28 to TRBJ2-5; D is uncertain. This CDR3 spans 17 amino acids. Looked up from germline, CDR1 is MDHEN and CDR2 is SYDVKM. V shed 8 bases and J shed 4 bases, with 26 bases lying between them.

The chain employs TRBV28 and TRBJ2-1, with TRBD2 matching 8 bases. V was pared by 11 bases and J by 6 bases, with 12 bases of the junction left unmatched. This CDR3 spans 14 amino acids. Germline assignment: CDR1 MDHEN and CDR2 SYDVKM. The CDR3 DNA reads TGTGCCGCCGGAGGGGAGCGGGAGCCCAATGAGCAGTTCTTC. Residues: CAAGGEREPNEQFF.

This clonotype has more than one count but fewer than ten. This CDR3 is CASIQGGTAFF. DNA of the CDR3: TGTGCCAGCATCCAGGGGGGGACAGCTTTCTTT. The rearrangement joins TRBV6-2 or TRBV6-3 to TRBJ1-1; 7 nucleotides line up with TRBD1. Germline-derived CDR1 and CDR2 are MNHEY and SVGEGT. V lost 7 bases to trimming and J lost 10 bases; unmatched junction nucleotides: 6. This CDR3 region has 11 residues.

This clonotype showed up just a few times. The chain is built from TRBV4-3 and TRBJ2-5; weak D call: TRBD2 (6 bases). The CDR3 is 15 amino acids. Trimming removed 4 bases from V and 3 bases from J, with 15 bases in between. The germline gives CDR1 LGHNA, CDR2 YSLEER. CDR3 coding DNA: TGCGCCAGCAGCCGATCGACAAGGGAGGAAGAGACCCAGTACTTC. Translating it yields CASSRSTREEETQYF.

The chain has TRBV14 and TRBJ2-7; 9 bases line up with TRBD2. The CDR3 consists of 14 residues. V gave up 0 bases and J gave up 7 bases; unmatched junction bases: 4. Germline values: CDR1 SGHDN, CDR2 FVKESK. CDR3 nucleotides: TGTGCCAGCAGCCAAGATTGGCGGGGGGGAGAGCAGTACTTC. Translating it yields CASSQDWRGGEQYF. Full variable domain (outside the CDR3, taken from reference TRBV14 and TRBJ2-7): EAGVTQFPSHSVIEKGQTVTLRCDPISGHDNLYWYRRVMGKEIKFLLHFVKESKQDESGMPNNRFLAERTGGTYSTLKVQPAELEDSGVYFCASSQDWRGGEQYFGPGTRLTVT.

This clonotype was counted only a few times. The rearrangement links TRBV4-3 to TRBJ2-1, with D tentatively TRBD1 or TRBD2 (5 bases each). The CDR3 has 16 residues. Germline V gives CDR1 LGHNA, CDR2 YSLEER. Trimming pared 2 bases from V and 2 bases from J, leaving 13 bases between. The CDR3 is CASSQLGPSAYNEQFF. The DNA of the CDR3 is TGCGCCAGCAGCCAATTGGGACCCTCGGCCTACAATGAGCAGTTCTTC.

This clonotype was seen a handful of times. The V call is TRBV29-1, the J call TRBJ1-1; D unresolved. Germline-derived CDR1 and CDR2 are SQVTM and ANQGSEA. V was shortened by 4 bases and J by 6 bases, with 9 bases between the two germline ends. The CDR3 covers 11 residues. For the CDR3, the DNA is TGCAGCGTTGGCCGGCCCGCTGAAGCTTTCTTT. It encodes CSVGRPAEAFF.

This clonotype was seen a few times. An end of the junction does not agree with germline; a read error may underlie this. The V gene is TRBV6-2 or TRBV6-3, the J gene TRBJ1-2; maybe TRBD1 (5 bases). CDR1 is MNHEY, CDR2 SVGEGT, per germline. This CDR3 has 11 residues. CDR3 DNA: TGTGACAGCAGTTATACAGGAGGCTACACCTTC. It codes for CDSSYTGGYTF.

This clonotype was seen more than once but under ten times. V gene TRBV4-3 combines with J gene TRBJ1-4; TRBD1 matches at 7 bases. CDR1 is LGHNA and CDR2 is YSLEER in the germline V gene. The V and J ends lost 3 bases and 0 bases, in that order; junction bases with no gene match: 1. CDR3 size: 15 residues. The CDR3 is CASSQGTATNEKLFF. CDR3 nucleotides: TGCGCCAGCAGCCAGGGGACAGCAACTAATGAAAAACTGTTTTTT.

This clonotype was seen more than once but under ten times. The V gene is TRBV6-1, the J gene TRBJ1-5, with 8 bases lining up with TRBD1. With V trimmed by 7 bases and J by 3 bases, 8 bases remained unmatched. This CDR3 has 15 residues. Germline V gene data show CDR1 as MNHNS and CDR2 as SASEGT. The CDR3 reads CASTLGRGPNQPQHF. The CDR3 coding sequence is TGTGCCAGCACCCTGGGCAGGGGGCCCAATCAGCCCCAGCATTTT.

The gene calls are TRBV29-1 and TRBJ2-7; unclear D gene. This CDR3 is built from 11 residues. V was pared by 3 bases and J by 5 bases, with 8 bases between. The germline gives CDR1 SQVTM, CDR2 ANQGSEA. CDR3 coding DNA: TGCAGCGTTGATTTAGGAAACGAGCAGTACTTC. This encodes CSVDLGNEQYF.

This clonotype has a handful of counts. The chain combines TRBV4-1 with TRBJ1-1; no reliable D call. In germline, CDR1 is MGHRA, CDR2 YSYEKL. The CDR3 length is 15 residues. Trimming left V 0 bases short and J 6 bases short, with 14 bases between. The CDR3 is CASSQEPQAESEAFF. As DNA, the CDR3 is TGCGCCAGCAGCCAAGAACCGCAGGCGGAATCTGAAGCTTTCTTT.

The chain is built from TRBV7-9 and TRBJ2-1, with 7 nucleotides matching TRBD2. The CDR3 loop spans 13 amino acids. The V and J ends lost 8 bases and 4 bases, in that order; junction bases with no gene match: 5. Germline V gene sequence: CDR1 SEHNR, CDR2 FQNEAQ (reference sequence). CDR3: CASRGDSYNEQFF. CDR3 sequence (DNA): TGTGCCAGCCGGGGGGATAGTTACAATGAGCAGTTCTTC.

The J gene is TRBJ2-1, the V gene TRBV6-1, with D hard to call. Looked up from germline, CDR1 is MNHNS and CDR2 is SASEGT. The V and J ends lost 2 bases and 6 bases respectively, with 11 bases between them. The CDR3 sequence is 14 residues long. The CDR3 DNA follows: TGTGCCAGCAGTGAATTAGTCCGCCGCAATGAGCAGTTCTTC. Translated, it gives CASSELVRRNEQFF.

For the CDR3, the DNA is TGTGCTAGTGGCCTGGACGGACCGGGCTACGAGCAGTACTTC. Translated, it gives CASGLDGPGYEQYF. The chain uses TRBV12-5 and TRBJ2-7; no clear D gene. CDR1 LGHNT and CDR2 FRNRAP come from the germline V gene. The CDR3 is 14 residues long. V was trimmed by 6 bases and J by 3 bases, leaving 15 bases between them.

This clonotype was seen at least ten times. The chain couples TRBV7-9 to TRBJ2-1, with a weak D call TRBD2 (5 bases). Deletions cut 5 bases from V and 4 bases from J, with 18 bases between. CDR1 and CDR2 (germline): SEHNR, FQNEAQ (reference sequence). The CDR3 totals 16 residues. The CDR3 reads CASSTQTWTRYNEQFF. CDR3 coding DNA: TGTGCCAGCAGCACTCAAACTTGGACTCGATACAATGAGCAGTTCTTC.

A few counts support this clonotype. V is TRBV12-5 and J is TRBJ2-1; D gene uncertain. The germline gives CDR1 LGHNT, CDR2 FRNRAP. CDR3 size: 13 residues. V was cut by 2 bases and J by 5 bases, with 7 bases left in between. Here the CDR3 DNA reads TGTGCTAGTGGTTTGACCCCGAACAATGAGCAGTTCTTC. Residues: CASGLTPNNEQFF. Full variable domain (missing parts from reference TRBV12-5 and TRBJ2-1): DARVTQTPRHKVTEMGQEVTMRCQPILGHNTVFWYRQTMMQGLELLAYFRNRAPLDDSGMPKDRFSAEMPDATLATLKIQPSEPRDSAVYFCASGLTPNNEQFFGPGTRLTVL.

J is TRBJ1-2 and V is TRBV12-3 or TRBV12-4; TRBD1 is a possible D gene (5 bases). The germline V and J ends were trimmed by 5 bases and 2 bases, with 12 bases remaining between them. The CDR3 extends over 14 amino acids. The CDR3 nucleotides are TGTGCCAGCAGTCCAGGGAATCTGAACTATGGCTACACCTTC. Translation gives CASSPGNLNYGYTF.

This clonotype was recorded a few times. The J gene is TRBJ1-5, the V gene TRBV7-8; D is uncertain. Germline CDR1 SGHVS, CDR2 FQNEAQ. The CDR3 length is 15 residues. Trimming removed 6 bases at V and 7 bases at J, with 19 bases between. The CDR3 region is CASRGAGSRDQPQHF. The CDR3, as DNA: TGTGCCAGCAGGGGTGCGGGGAGCCGCGACCAGCCCCAGCATTTT.

The sample holds a few counts of this clonotype. The chain employs TRBV7-9 and TRBJ2-7, with unresolved D. The ends were cut back, 6 bases at V and 6 bases at J, with 12 bases in the middle. The CDR3 length is 12 residues. CDR1 SEHNR and CDR2 FQNEAQ come from the germline V gene (reference sequence). CDR3 loop: CASSYGPSEQYF. CDR3 nucleotide sequence: TGTGCCAGCAGTTACGGGCCTTCCGAGCAGTACTTC.

This clonotype has more than one count but fewer than ten. This chain connects TRBV7-2 to TRBJ2-1; 8 nucleotides line up with TRBD2. In germline, CDR1 is SGHTA, CDR2 FQGNSA. V was clipped by 5 bases and J by 7 bases; unmatched bases: 10. The CDR3 consists of 15 residues. The CDR3 loop reads CASSQSGSSNNEQFF. For the CDR3, the DNA is TGTGCCAGCAGCCAAAGCGGGAGCAGTAATAATGAGCAGTTCTTC.

V is TRBV7-9 and J is TRBJ2-5, with D unresolved. Germline V lookup: CDR1 SEHNR, CDR2 FQNEAQ (reference sequence). V lost 2 bases, J lost 5 bases, and 21 bases lay in between. This CDR3 spans 17 amino acids. The CDR3 DNA reads as TGTGCCAGCAGCTTAATACCCGGCGGCCCTGACTGGGAGACCCAGTACTTC. Translated: CASSLIPGGPDWETQYF.

This clonotype was seen repeatedly, ten times or more. The CDR3 is CASSFQRPGELFF. The CDR3 DNA reads as TGTGCCAGCAGCTTTCAGCGACCCGGGGAGCTGTTTTTT. This sequence joins TRBV7-9 and TRBJ2-2; the D is unclear. With 3 bases removed from V and 6 bases from J, the gap between germline ends came to 8 bases. The CDR3 consists of 13 residues. CDR1 is SEHNR and CDR2 is FQNEAQ in the germline V gene (reference sequence).

The table lists this clonotype with a few counts. The gene calls are TRBV11-2 and TRBJ2-1; D possibly uses TRBD1 or TRBD2 (5 bases each). The CDR3 is made up of 15 amino acids. Trimming cost V 7 bases and J 6 bases, with 19 bases left between them. The germline gives CDR1 SGHAT, CDR2 FQNNGV. CDR3 in amino acids: CASIPSWDLSNEQFF. CDR3 nucleotide sequence: TGTGCCAGCATCCCGTCCTGGGACCTGTCCAATGAGCAGTTCTTC.